This record covers a single T cell receptor beta chain. Its target is unknown. This specimen belongs to a study of OX40 agonist ivuxolimab in advanced cancers. Study findings and constraints: CD8+ T cells showed, on average, more clonal expansion than CD4+ cells. Among the lowest peripheral clonal expansion occurred in 0.1-3.0 mg/kg partial responders.

Trimming pared 0 bases from V and 3 bases from J, leaving 9 bases between. Germline loops: CDR1 GTSNPN, CDR2 SVGIG (reference sequence). CDR3 size: 13 residues. The data were produced by immunoSEQ multiplex PCR, yet TCRdb's version contains in-frame clones alone and is incomplete. This sample carries roughly 50,000 clones, about 91% of them seen once, and the ten largest clones take 8% to 10%. The V and J genes are TRBV30 and TRBJ2-7, with D possibly matching TRBD2 (7 bases). This receptor was identified in an adult with an advanced solid tumor such as melanoma, head and neck, liver or kidney cancer. Sequencing was performed on CD4+ or CD8+ T cells sorted from blood, taken in a trial of the OX40 agonist ivuxolimab. CDR3 sequence (DNA): TGTGCCTGGAGTGTGGGGGGGCTCTACGAGCAGTACTTC. As protein: CAWSVGGLYEQYF.